The present T cell receptor (beta chain) was sequenced within a study of T-cell reconstitution after alpha-beta-depleted transplantation in children. CDR1 and CDR2 (germline): SGHDN, FVKESK. The CDR3 is made up of 16 amino acids. V was pared by 0 bases and J by 5 bases, with 17 bases between. This sample's TCRbeta library carried unique molecular identifier barcodes. Via MiXCR, TCRdb re-called the PCR reads, giving one row per CDR3 protein. Of about 110,000 distinct CDR3 sequences in the sample, roughly 6.1% were seen once. The sample consisted of PBMCs, mostly from graft donor cells, taken 360 days after TCRalphabeta/CD19-depleted stem cell transplant. The TCR comes from a male patient aged 2 to 9 who had a stem cell transplant for acute lymphoblastic leukemia, so the T cells may come from the graft donor. J is TRBJ2-7 and V is TRBV14; tentatively, D is TRBD2 (5 bases). In nucleotides, the CDR3 is TGTGCCAGCAGCCAAGAGTGGACTGCCCGTAGGGACGAGCAGTACTTC. It translates to CASSQEWTARRDEQYF.